These T cell receptor beta chains were read from a single sample in a study of early T cells in non-severe SARS-CoV-2 infection. TCRdb redid the calling of the 5' RACE reads with MiXCR, one entry per CDR3 protein. The repertoire holds tens of thousands of distinct CDR3 sequences, 9.5% to 15% seen once, with around 1.1% in the top ten. Specimen: whole blood. The receptors were sampled from an adult who was a healthcare worker with PCR-confirmed SARS-CoV-2 infection or an uninfected control (not recorded which). The CDR3 runs from the conserved cysteine through the conserved F or W. Each record gives: clone size, D gene, CDR3 length, V gene, J gene, CDR3 protein, CDR3 DNA. D genes are given only for firm matches. Clone sizes are given selectively: once, few, many, or a class where the clone is expanded.

-	-	15	TRBV10-2	TRBJ1-1	CASSEEGRKNTEAFF	TGCGCCAGCAGTGAGGAAGGTCGGAAGAACACTGAAGCTTTCTTT
few	TRBD2	19	TRBV11-2	TRBJ2-2	CASSPGGSSGRPTTGELFF	TGTGCCAGCAGCCCAGGCGGTTCTAGCGGGAGGCCCACCACCGGGGAGCTGTTTTTT
many	-	14	TRBV5-1	TRBJ1-1	CASSSTGSGTEAFF	TGCGCCAGCAGTTCGACAGGTTCGGGCACTGAAGCTTTCTTT
-	-	12	TRBV7-9	TRBJ2-1	CASSSRWNEQFF	TGTGCCAGCAGCTCCCGCTGGAATGAGCAGTTCTTC
few	TRBD1	15	TRBV4-3	TRBJ2-1	CASSNGQGFYNEQFF	TGCGCCAGCAGCAACGGACAGGGGTTCTACAATGAGCAGTTCTTC
many	TRBD2	15	TRBV7-9	TRBJ2-2	CASSSTSGGTGELFF	TGTGCCAGCAGCTCTACTAGCGGGGGGACCGGGGAGCTGTTTTTT
many	TRBD1	14	TRBV7-9	TRBJ1-5	CASSSTGINQPQHF	TGTGCCAGCAGCTCGACAGGGATCAATCAGCCCCAGCATTTT
many	-	11	TRBV11-2	TRBJ2-5	CASSSSETQYF	TGTGCCAGCAGCAGTTCGGAGACCCAGTACTTC
many	-	17	TRBV28	TRBJ2-5	CASSFLNRGGREETQYF	TGTGCCAGCAGTTTCCTTAACAGAGGGGGGAGAGAAGAGACCCAGTACTTC
many	-	13	TRBV5-4	TRBJ2-2	CASSSDGTGELFF	TGTGCCAGCAGCTCGGACGGGACCGGGGAGCTGTTTTTT
few	-	14	TRBV20-1	TRBJ2-7	CSARDPRSTPEQYF	TGCAGTGCTAGAGACCCCCGATCGACTCCCGAGCAGTACTTC
few	-	11	TRBV10-2	TRBJ1-4	CASCEVEKLFF	TGCGCCAGCTGTGAGGTCGAAAAACTGTTTTTT
few	TRBD1	17	TRBV9	TRBJ2-1	CASSGNRGFSSYNEQFF	TGTGCCAGCAGCGGAAACAGGGGGTTTAGCTCCTACAATGAGCAGTTCTTC
many	-	12	TRBV7-2	TRBJ2-7	CASSSSSYEQYF	TGTGCCAGCAGCTCGAGCTCCTACGAGCAGTACTTC
many	-	12	TRBV7-9	TRBJ2-1	CASSLVFHEQFF	TGTGCCAGCAGCTTAGTCTTCCATGAGCAGTTCTTC
-	-	12	TRBV12-3/TRBV12-4	TRBJ1-2	CASSLENYGYTF	TGTGCCAGCAGTTTAGAGAACTATGGCTACACCTTC
few	TRBD1	16	TRBV20-1	TRBJ2-7	CSANNPRDRESYEQYF	TGCAGTGCTAATAATCCCCGGGACAGGGAGTCCTACGAGCAGTACTTC
few	TRBD2	17	TRBV28	TRBJ2-3	CASTSSPGLADTDTQYF	TGTGCCAGCACCTCCTCCCCGGGACTAGCGGACACAGATACGCAGTATTTT
-	-	11	TRBV29-1	TRBJ2-5	CSVGSQETQYF	TGCAGCGTTGGCAGTCAAGAGACCCAGTACTTC
-	-	13	TRBV5-1	TRBJ2-5	CASSLQGGETQYF	TGCGCCAGCAGCTTACAGGGCGGAGAGACCCAGTACTTC
many	-	13	TRBV29-1	TRBJ1-1	CSVPAGTNSEAFF	TGCAGCGTGCCGGCAGGTACCAACAGTGAAGCTTTCTTT
-	TRBD2	15	TRBV12-5	TRBJ2-5	CASGLVLGGQETQYF	TGTGCTAGTGGTTTGGTACTGGGGGGGCAAGAGACCCAGTACTTC
few	-	18	TRBV14	TRBJ2-1	CASSQALRDSQLINEQFF	TGTGCCAGCAGCCAAGCTCTACGGGACTCGCAGCTGATAAATGAGCAGTTCTTC
-	-	12	TRBV28	TRBJ2-7	CASSQQGYEQYF	TGTGCCAGCAGTCAACAGGGTTACGAGCAGTACTTC
-	-	16	TRBV20-1	TRBJ2-1	CSARDRGKDSYNEQFF	TGCAGTGCTAGAGATAGGGGAAAAGACTCATACAATGAGCAGTTCTTC
many	-	16	TRBV4-3	TRBJ2-7	CASSQEGRSPSYEQYF	TGCGCCAGCAGCCAAGAAGGTAGAAGTCCCTCATACGAGCAGTACTTC
many	TRBD1	13	TRBV29-1	TRBJ1-3	CSARTGTGNTIYF	TGCAGCGCCAGGACAGGGACTGGAAACACCATATATTTT
-	-	13	TRBV29-1	TRBJ2-1	CSVEDQAVDKQFF	TGCAGCGTTGAAGATCAGGCAGTGGATAAGCAGTTCTTC
few	TRBD2	15	TRBV6-5	TRBJ2-7	CASRRAGVSSYEQYF	TGTGCCAGCAGAAGAGCGGGGGTTAGCTCCTACGAGCAGTACTTC
many	-	12	TRBV20-1	TRBJ2-4	CSASPTKNIQYF	TGCAGTGCTAGCCCAACCAAAAACATTCAGTACTTC
many	TRBD1	15	TRBV4-2	TRBJ1-1	CASSQGNDRGTEAFF	TGTGCCAGCAGCCAAGGAAATGACAGGGGCACTGAAGCTTTCTTT
-	-	15	TRBV6-6	TRBJ1-1	CASSPTPTANTEAFF	TGTGCCAGCAGTCCAACACCGACAGCGAACACTGAAGCCTTCTTT
few	TRBD2	15	TRBV20-1	TRBJ2-3	CSARGGSGSTDTQYF	TGCAGTGCTAGAGGGGGTAGCGGGAGCACAGATACGCAGTATTTT
few	-	14	TRBV9	TRBJ1-2	CASSAGGVSYGYTF	TGTGCCAGCAGCGCGGGGGGCGTGAGCTATGGCTACACCTTC
many	-	15	TRBV4-3	TRBJ1-4	CASSQVGATNEKLFF	TGCGCCAGCAGCCAAGTGGGTGCAACTAATGAAAAACTGTTTTTT
few	-	18	TRBV19	TRBJ2-6	CASSIGRQSSSGANVLTF	TGTGCCAGTAGTATAGGGAGGCAGTCTAGCTCTGGGGCCAACGTCCTGACTTTC
many	-	15	TRBV9	TRBJ2-7	CASSSQVGGHNEQYF	TGTGCCAGCAGCTCCCAGGTCGGGGGCCACAACGAGCAGTACTTC